This T cell receptor beta chain derives from a study of blood T cell repertoires in COVID-19. Trimming shortened V by 1 base and J by 14 bases, and 15 bases separated the two germline ends. This CDR3 region has 13 residues. Germline V gives CDR1 MNHNS, CDR2 SASEGT. Libraries were prepared by immunoSEQ multiplex PCR; TCRdb keeps only in-frame clonotypes and omits some of them. The table has about 200,000 clones, 83% seen once. The TCR originated in a woman in her fifties or sixties with acute or convalescent COVID-19. The rearrangement uses TRBV6-1 and TRBJ2-4; D might be TRBD2 (7 bases). Source material: peripheral blood. The CDR3, as DNA: TGTGCCAGCAGTGAAGAGGGGCGGGGGCAGAAGTACTTC. It is translated as CASSEEGRGQKYF.